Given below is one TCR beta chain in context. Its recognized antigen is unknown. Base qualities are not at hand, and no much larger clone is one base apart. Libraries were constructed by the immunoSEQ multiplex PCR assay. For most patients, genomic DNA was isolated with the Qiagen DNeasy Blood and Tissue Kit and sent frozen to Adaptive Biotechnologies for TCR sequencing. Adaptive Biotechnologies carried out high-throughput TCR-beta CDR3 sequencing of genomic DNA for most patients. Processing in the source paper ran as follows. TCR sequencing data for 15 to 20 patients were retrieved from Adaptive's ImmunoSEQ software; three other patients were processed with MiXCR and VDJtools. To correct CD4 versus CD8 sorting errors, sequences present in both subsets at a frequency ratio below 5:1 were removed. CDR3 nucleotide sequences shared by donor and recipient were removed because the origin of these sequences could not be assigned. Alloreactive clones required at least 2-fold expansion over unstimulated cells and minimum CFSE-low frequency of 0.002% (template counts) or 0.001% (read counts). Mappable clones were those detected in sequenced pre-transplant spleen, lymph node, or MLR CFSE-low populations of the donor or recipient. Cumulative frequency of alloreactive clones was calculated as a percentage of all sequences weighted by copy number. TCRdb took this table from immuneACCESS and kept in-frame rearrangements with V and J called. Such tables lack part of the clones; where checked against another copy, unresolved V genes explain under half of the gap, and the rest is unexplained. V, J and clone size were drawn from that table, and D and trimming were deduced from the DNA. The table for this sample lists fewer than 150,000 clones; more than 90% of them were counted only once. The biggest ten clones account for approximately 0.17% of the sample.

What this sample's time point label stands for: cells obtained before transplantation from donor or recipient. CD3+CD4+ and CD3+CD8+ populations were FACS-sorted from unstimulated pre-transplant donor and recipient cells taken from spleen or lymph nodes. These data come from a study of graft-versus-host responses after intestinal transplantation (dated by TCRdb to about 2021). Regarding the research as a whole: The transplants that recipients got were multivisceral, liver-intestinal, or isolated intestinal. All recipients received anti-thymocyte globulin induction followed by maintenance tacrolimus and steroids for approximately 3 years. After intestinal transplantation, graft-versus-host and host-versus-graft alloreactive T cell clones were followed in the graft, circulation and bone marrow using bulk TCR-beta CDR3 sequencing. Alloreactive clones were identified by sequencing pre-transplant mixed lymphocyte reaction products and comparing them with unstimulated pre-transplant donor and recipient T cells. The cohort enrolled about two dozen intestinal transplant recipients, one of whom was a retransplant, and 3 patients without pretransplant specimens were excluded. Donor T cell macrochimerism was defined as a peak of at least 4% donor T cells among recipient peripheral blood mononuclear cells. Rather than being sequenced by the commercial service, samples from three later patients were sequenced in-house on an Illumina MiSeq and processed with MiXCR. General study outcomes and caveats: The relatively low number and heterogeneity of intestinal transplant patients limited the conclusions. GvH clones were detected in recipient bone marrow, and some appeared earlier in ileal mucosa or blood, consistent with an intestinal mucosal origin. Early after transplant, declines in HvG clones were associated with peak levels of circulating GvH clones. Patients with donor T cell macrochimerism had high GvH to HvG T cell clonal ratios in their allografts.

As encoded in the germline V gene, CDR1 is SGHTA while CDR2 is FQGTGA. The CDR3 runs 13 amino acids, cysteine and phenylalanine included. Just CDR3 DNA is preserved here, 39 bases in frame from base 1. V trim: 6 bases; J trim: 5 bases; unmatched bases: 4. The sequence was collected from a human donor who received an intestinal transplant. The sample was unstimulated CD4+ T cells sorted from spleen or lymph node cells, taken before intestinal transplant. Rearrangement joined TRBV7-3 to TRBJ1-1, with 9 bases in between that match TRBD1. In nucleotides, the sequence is TGTGCCAGCAGGAGGGACAGGGCGACTGAAGCTTTCTTT. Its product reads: CASRRDRATEAFF.